The entry below gives a single TCR beta chain sequence along with its context. Its matching antigen is unknown. With 2 bases clipped from V and 5 bases from J, the junction kept 3 bases outside the gene matches. Per the germline V gene, CDR1 is GTSNPN and CDR2 is SVGIG (reference sequence). CDR3 length equals 13 residues. The data were obtained in a study of T cells in localized non-small cell lung cancer. Study observations and caveats: T cell clonality was highest in uninvolved adjacent lung, above tumor. The tumor had only one region sequenced, so heterogeneity remains possible.

Using immunoSEQ multiplex PCR, the repertoire was profiled, and TCRdb retains in-frame clones only, with some absent. The sample records tens of thousands of clones, 90% being singletons. The receptor was isolated from a woman between 40 and 69 years old with stage I lung adenocarcinoma. The specimen comprised peripheral blood, sampled before any cancer treatment. V and J are TRBV30 and TRBJ2-1, with TRBD1 matching 7 bases. CDR3 loop: CAWSRQGNNEQFF. The CDR3 DNA follows: TGTGCCTGGAGTCGACAGGGAAACAATGAGCAGTTCTTC.